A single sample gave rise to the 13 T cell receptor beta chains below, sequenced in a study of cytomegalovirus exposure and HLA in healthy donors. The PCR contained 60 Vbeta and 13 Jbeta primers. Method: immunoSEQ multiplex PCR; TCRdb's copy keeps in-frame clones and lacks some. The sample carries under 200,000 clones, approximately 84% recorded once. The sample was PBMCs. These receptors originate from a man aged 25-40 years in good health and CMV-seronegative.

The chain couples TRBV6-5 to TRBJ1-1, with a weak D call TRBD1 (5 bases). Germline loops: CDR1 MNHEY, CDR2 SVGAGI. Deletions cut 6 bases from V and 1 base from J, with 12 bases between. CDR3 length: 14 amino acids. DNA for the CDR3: TGTGCCAGCAGGGAGACAGTGAAGAACACTGAAGCTTTCTTT. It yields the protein CASRETVKNTEAFF.

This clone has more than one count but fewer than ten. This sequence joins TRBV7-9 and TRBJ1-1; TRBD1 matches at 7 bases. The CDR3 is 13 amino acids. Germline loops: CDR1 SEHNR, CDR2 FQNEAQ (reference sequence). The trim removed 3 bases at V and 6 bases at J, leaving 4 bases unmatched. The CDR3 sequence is CASSFTGEAEAFF. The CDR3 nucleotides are TGTGCCAGCAGCTTTACAGGGGAGGCTGAAGCTTTCTTT.

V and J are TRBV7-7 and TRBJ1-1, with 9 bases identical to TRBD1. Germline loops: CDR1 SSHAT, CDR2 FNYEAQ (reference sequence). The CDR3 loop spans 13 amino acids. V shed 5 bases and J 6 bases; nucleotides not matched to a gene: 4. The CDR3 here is CASSVDRGAEAFF. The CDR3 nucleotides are TGTGCCAGCAGCGTTGACAGGGGGGCTGAAGCTTTCTTT.

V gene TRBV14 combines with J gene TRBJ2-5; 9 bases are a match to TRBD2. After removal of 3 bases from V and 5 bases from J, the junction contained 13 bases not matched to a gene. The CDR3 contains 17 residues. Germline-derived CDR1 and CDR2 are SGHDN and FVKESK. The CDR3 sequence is CASSHPRGSGSLETQYF. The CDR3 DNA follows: TGTGCCAGCAGCCACCCTCGCGGTAGCGGGAGTCTCGAGACCCAGTACTTC.

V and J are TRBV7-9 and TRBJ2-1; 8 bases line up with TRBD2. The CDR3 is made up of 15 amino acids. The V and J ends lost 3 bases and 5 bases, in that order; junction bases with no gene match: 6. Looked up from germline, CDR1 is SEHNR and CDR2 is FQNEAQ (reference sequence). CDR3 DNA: TGTGCCAGCAGCTTGGGACTAGACACCCACAATGAGCAGTTCTTC. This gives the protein CASSLGLDTHNEQFF.

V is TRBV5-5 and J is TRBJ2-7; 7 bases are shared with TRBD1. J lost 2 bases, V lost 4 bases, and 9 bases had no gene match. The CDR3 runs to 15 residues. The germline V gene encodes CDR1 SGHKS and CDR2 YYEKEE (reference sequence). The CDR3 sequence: CASSPGTVLPYEQYF. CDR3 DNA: TGTGCCAGCAGCCCTGGGACAGTCTTACCCTACGAGCAGTACTTC.

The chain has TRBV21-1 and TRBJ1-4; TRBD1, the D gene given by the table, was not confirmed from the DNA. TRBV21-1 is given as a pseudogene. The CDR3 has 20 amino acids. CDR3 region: CASSTKEQGALLDFDEKLFF. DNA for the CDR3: TGTGCCAGCAGCACAAAGGAACAGGGGGCGTTATTGGATTTCGATGAAAAACTGTTTTTT.

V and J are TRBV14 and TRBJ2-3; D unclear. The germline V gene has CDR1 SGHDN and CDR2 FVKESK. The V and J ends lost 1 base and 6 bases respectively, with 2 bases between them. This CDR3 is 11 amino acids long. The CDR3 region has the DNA TGTGCCAGCAGCCAAGCTGATACGCAGTATTTT. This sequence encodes CASSQADTQYF.

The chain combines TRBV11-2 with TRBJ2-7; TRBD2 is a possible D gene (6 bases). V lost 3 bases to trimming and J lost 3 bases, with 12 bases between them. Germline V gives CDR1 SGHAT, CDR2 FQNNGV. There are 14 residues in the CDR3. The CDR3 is CASSFVGSYYEQYF. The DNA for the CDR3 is TGTGCCAGCAGCTTTGTCGGGAGCTACTACGAGCAGTACTTC.

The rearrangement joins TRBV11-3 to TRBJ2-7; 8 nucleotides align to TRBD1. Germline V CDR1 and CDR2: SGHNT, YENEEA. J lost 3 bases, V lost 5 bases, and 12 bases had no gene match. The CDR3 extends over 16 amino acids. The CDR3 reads CASSHRGQGSIYEQYF. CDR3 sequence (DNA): TGTGCCAGCAGCCACAGAGGACAGGGTTCAATCTACGAGCAGTACTTC.

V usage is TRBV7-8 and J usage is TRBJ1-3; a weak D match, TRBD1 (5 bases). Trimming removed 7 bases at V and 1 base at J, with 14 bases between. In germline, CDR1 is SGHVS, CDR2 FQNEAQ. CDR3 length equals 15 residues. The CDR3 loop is CASNQGGRSGNTIYF. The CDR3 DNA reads TGTGCCAGCAATCAGGGAGGCAGGTCTGGAAACACCATATATTTT.

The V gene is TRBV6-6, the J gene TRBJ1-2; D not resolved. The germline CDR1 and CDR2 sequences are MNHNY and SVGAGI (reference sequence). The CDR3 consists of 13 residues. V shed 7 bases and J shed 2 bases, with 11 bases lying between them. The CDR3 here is CASTLVANYGYTF. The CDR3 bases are TGTGCCAGCACCCTCGTTGCGAACTATGGCTACACCTTC.

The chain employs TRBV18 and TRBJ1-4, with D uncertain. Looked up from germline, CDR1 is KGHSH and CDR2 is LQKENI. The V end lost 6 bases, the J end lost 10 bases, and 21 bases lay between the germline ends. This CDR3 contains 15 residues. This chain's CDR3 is CASSGQEGVGGKLFF. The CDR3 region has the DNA TGTGCCAGCTCCGGGCAGGAGGGAGTTGGCGGAAAACTGTTTTTT. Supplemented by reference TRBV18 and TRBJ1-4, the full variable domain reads NAGVMQNPRHLVRRRGQEARLRCSPMKGHSHVYWYRQLPEEGLKFMVYLQKENIIDESGMPKERFSAEFPKEGPSILRIQQVVRGDSAAYFCASSGQEGVGGKLFFGSGTQLSVL.